A selection of T cell receptor beta chains follows, all from one sample in a study of T cells after somatic rescue of genetic block. The table came from immunoSEQ multiplex PCR; TCRdb's copy has only in-frame clones and leaves some out. The sample lists about 67,000 clones, under 95% occurring once. The material sequenced was peripheral blood mononuclear cells (PBMCs). The receptors were gathered from a man aged 40-49 years. CDR3s include the opening cysteine and the closing phenylalanine or tryptophan. Fields, in order: J gene, D gene, V gene, clone size, CDR3 length, CDR3 DNA, CDR3 protein. The D gene is left open where the match is weak. Part of the rows lack a size; the others show once, few, many or a class for expanded clones.

TRBJ1-5 TRBD1 TRBV27 . 14 TGTGCCAGCAGTTTAGCCAGGGGGCATCAGCCCCAGCATTTT CASSLARGHQPQHF
TRBJ2-5 . TRBV5-1 . 16 TGCGCCAGCAAACCCGGGGCGGGACCGTACCAAGAGACCCAGTACTTC CASKPGAGPYQETQYF
TRBJ1-1 . TRBV29-1 . 13 TGCAGCGTTGTGGGTGGGGGGATCACTGAAGCTTTCTTT CSVVGGGITEAFF
TRBJ2-7 . TRBV27 . 11 TGTGCCAGCAGCCGGGGGCCCGAGCAGTACTTC CASSRGPEQYF
TRBJ2-1 TRBD1 TRBV7-2 . 15 TGTGCCAGCAGCTCCAGGGGGCGCTCCTACAATGAGCAGTTCTTC CASSSRGRSYNEQFF
TRBJ1-5 . TRBV5-1 few 13 TGCGCCAGCAGCCTAGGTCTCAATCAGCCCCAGCATTTT CASSLGLNQPQHF
TRBJ2-1 . TRBV10-1 . 19 TGCGCCAGCAGTGAAGTTGGGCTAGCAGGCCCCGGTAGAGGCAATGAGCAGTTCTTC CASSEVGLAGPGRGNEQFF
TRBJ2-7 . TRBV25-1 . 14 TGTGCCAGCTCAGGAACCGGCGACATTCGCGAGCAGTACTTC CASSGTGDIREQYF
TRBJ2-3 TRBD2 TRBV6-1 . 15 TGTGCCAGCAGTGAAGAGCGGGGGGGCCCAGATACGCAGTATTTT CASSEERGGPDTQYF
TRBJ2-3 TRBD2 TRBV5-3 once 20 TGTGCCAGAAGCTTGGGCGTGGGACTAGCGGGGGGCCGTAGCACAGATACGCAGTATTTT CARSLGVGLAGGRSTDTQYF
TRBJ2-7 . TRBV7-9 . 14 TGTGCCAGCAGCTATACAGGGGAGGACTACGAGCAGTACTTC CASSYTGEDYEQYF
TRBJ2-5 TRBD2 TRBV7-2 . 17 TGTGCCAGCAGCATCGGACTAGCGGGAGCCAAATCGGAGACCCAGTACTTC CASSIGLAGAKSETQYF
TRBJ2-1 . TRBV6-1 . 14 TGTGCCAGCAGTCTCCGGGAGCGGCACAATGAGCAGTTCTTC CASSLRERHNEQFF
TRBJ2-3 TRBD2 TRBV27 . 15 TGTGCCAGCAGTTTAGTGGGGGGGAACACAGATACGCAGTATTTT CASSLVGGNTDTQYF
TRBJ2-5 . TRBV14 . 15 TGTGCCAGCAGCCACCACGGGAGTTCGGGCGAGACCCAGTACTTC CASSHHGSSGETQYF
TRBJ2-2 TRBD1 TRBV7-9 . 15 TGTGCCAGCAGCCGTGGACAGGGGAGAGCCGGGGAGCTGTTTTTT CASSRGQGRAGELFF
TRBJ2-2 TRBD1 TRBV5-1 few 14 TGCGCCAGCAGCCCGACAGGGGGCAGCGGGGAGCTGTTTTTT CASSPTGGSGELFF
TRBJ2-2 . TRBV7-2 . 14 TGTGCCAGCAGCTTGGGCGGAGACACCGGGGAGCTGTTTTTT CASSLGGDTGELFF
TRBJ2-7 . TRBV13 once 14 TGTGCCAGCAGCTTAAGCTGGCAATCCTACGAGCAGTACTTC CASSLSWQSYEQYF
TRBJ1-1 TRBD1 TRBV19 . 16 TGTGCCAGTAGTATAATCGTGAGACAGGGTGACACTGAAGCTTTCTTT CASSIIVRQGDTEAFF
TRBJ2-7 . TRBV15 once 14 TGTGCCACCAGCAGAGGGGTAGCGTTCGACGAGCAGTACTTC CATSRGVAFDEQYF
TRBJ2-5 TRBD1 TRBV7-6 . 13 TGTGCCAGCAGTTCCGACAGGGTGGAGACCCAGTACTTC CASSSDRVETQYF
TRBJ1-2 TRBD1 TRBV29-1 . 13 TGCAGCGTCGTGACAGGGGGTGATTATGGCTACACCTTC CSVVTGGDYGYTF
TRBJ2-7 . TRBV28 . 13 TGTGCCAGCAGCGTAGGGGGGTCCTACGAGCAGTACTTC CASSVGGSYEQYF
TRBJ2-3 . TRBV18 . 17 TGTGCCAGCTCACCACCGGGCGATGGCGGTAGCACAGATACGCAGTATTTT CASSPPGDGGSTDTQYF
TRBJ1-1 . TRBV19 . 21 TGTGCCAGTAGTATAGACTCGTGGGTAGGGAATAGGGCAAAAATGAACACTGAAGCTTTCTTT CASSIDSWVGNRAKMNTEAFF
TRBJ2-3 . TRBV7-2 . 15 TGTGCCAGCAGCCTATTCAGGGGCAACACAGATACGCAGTATTTT CASSLFRGNTDTQYF
TRBJ1-5 TRBD1 TRBV27 . 14 TGTGCCAGCAGTTTCACAGGGGCGGGACAGCCCCAGCATTTT CASSFTGAGQPQHF
TRBJ1-3 . TRBV18 . 14 TGTGCCAGCTCACCGGGGATCTCTGGAAACACCATATATTTT CASSPGISGNTIYF